Listed below are T cell receptor beta chains from one sample, sequenced in a study of blood T cell repertoires in COVID-19. Using immunoSEQ multiplex PCR, the repertoire was profiled, and TCRdb retains in-frame clones only, with some absent. Here the sample spans fewer than 120,000 clones, approximately 65% being singletons. The sample was peripheral blood. Receptor source: a woman aged 60 to 75 with acute or convalescent COVID-19. Both conserved end residues are part of each CDR3. A D gene is named only where the DNA matches it firmly. Size tells how often a clone was seen (once, few, many) or the class of an expanded clone, and some rows leave it out.

V	D	J	size	DNA	CDR3
TRBV9	TRBD2	TRBJ2-3	few	TGTGCCAGCAGCGACGAGCGGGGGGGCCTCGGGGATACGCAGTATTTT	CASSDERGGLGDTQYF
TRBV24-1	TRBD1	TRBJ2-1	-	TGTGCCACCAGTGACCGCACAGGGGGCCGTTACAATGAGCAGTTCTTC	CATSDRTGGRYNEQFF
TRBV6-5	-	TRBJ2-3	-	TGTGCCAGCAGCCCCAGGGGTTTTAGCACAGATACGCAGTATTTT	CASSPRGFSTDTQYF
TRBV19	-	TRBJ1-1	-	TGTGCCAGTAGTATAGGATTCCTCTCAGGGGAAGCTTTCTTT	CASSIGFLSGEAFF
TRBV27	-	TRBJ1-5	many	TGTGCCAGCAGTCCCGCGGGTAGGTTTAATCAGCCCCAGCATTTT	CASSPAGRFNQPQHF
TRBV5-1	TRBD1	TRBJ2-6	-	TGCGCCAGCAGCCTAGGGACAGGGGGCTTAGGGGCCAACGTCCTGACTTTC	CASSLGTGGLGANVLTF
TRBV18	-	TRBJ2-3	-	TGTGCCAGCTCACCACCCGGGGGAGTACACACAGATACGCAGTATTTT	CASSPPGGVHTDTQYF
TRBV7-9	TRBD1	TRBJ1-4	-	TGTGCCAGCAGCTTAGCCAAAGACAGGGCATGGGGTGAAAAACTGTTTTTT	CASSLAKDRAWGEKLFF
TRBV28	TRBD1	TRBJ2-7	-	TGTGCCAGCATACAGGGGGGCTCCTACGAGCAGTACTTC	CASIQGGSYEQYF
TRBV24-1	TRBD1	TRBJ1-2	-	TGTGCCACCAGTGATCCGGGGACAGGGGGAACTAACTATGGCTACACCTTC	CATSDPGTGGTNYGYTF
TRBV20-1	-	TRBJ2-7	-	TGCAGTGCTGGGGGGGGGCGCGAGCAGTACTTC	CSAGGGREQYF
TRBV3-1/TRBV3-2	-	TRBJ2-6	-	TGTGCCAGCAGCCAAGATCGTGGAGGTACTGGGGCCAACGTCCTGACTTTC	CASSQDRGGTGANVLTF
TRBV3-1/TRBV3-2	TRBD2	TRBJ2-1	-	TGTGCCAGCAGCCAAGAGTATTCCGGGGGGGCCTACAATGAGCAGTTCTTC	CASSQEYSGGAYNEQFF
TRBV5-1	TRBD1	TRBJ2-2	-	TGCGCCAGCAGCCTCCGGGACAGGGCGGCCGGGGAGCTGTTTTTT	CASSLRDRAAGELFF
TRBV7-9	-	TRBJ1-4	-	TGTGCCAGCAGCAGCCGGGACTCCGGACTCCTTAATGAAAAACTGTTTTTT	CASSSRDSGLLNEKLFF
TRBV4-3	-	TRBJ2-3	-	TGCGCCAGCAGCAGACAGTCCTACACAGATACGCAGTATTTT	CASSRQSYTDTQYF
TRBV18	-	TRBJ1-3	-	TGTGCCAGCTCACCAACTACGGATACTGGAAACACCATATATTTT	CASSPTTDTGNTIYF
TRBV5-4	-	TRBJ2-5	few	TGTGCCAGCAGCTCCCCCGTCCTGGAGACCCAGTACTTC	CASSSPVLETQYF
TRBV6-6	TRBD2	TRBJ2-7	-	TGTGCCAGCAGCCTTAAGACTAGCGGGGGGGCGAATGAGCAGTACTTC	CASSLKTSGGANEQYF
TRBV5-4	TRBD1	TRBJ1-2	-	TGTGCCAGCAGCCGAAACCGTGGGCAGGGGGAAGGCTACACCTTC	CASSRNRGQGEGYTF
TRBV11-2	-	TRBJ1-1	-	TGTGCCAGCAGCTTTCAGGGTGGATACACTGAAGCTTTCTTT	CASSFQGGYTEAFF
TRBV5-3	-	TRBJ1-3	once	TGTGCCAGAAGCTTGAGGCCGACACCAATCTCTGGAAACACCATATATTTT	CARSLRPTPISGNTIYF
TRBV4-1	TRBD1	TRBJ1-5	-	TGCGCCAGCAGCCAAGGGACAGGGGCTTACCAGCCCCAGCATTTT	CASSQGTGAYQPQHF
TRBV21-1	-	TRBJ1-4	-	TGTGCCAGCAGCAAAGTGGGCTCAAATGAAAAACTGTTTTTT	CASSKVGSNEKLFF
TRBV28	-	TRBJ2-1	-	TGTGCCAGCAGTTTAGGACAGTCTTCCAATGAGCAGTTCTTC	CASSLGQSSNEQFF
TRBV6-1	-	TRBJ2-2	once	TGTGCCAGCAGTGAAACCAGGGGAGGGGAGCTGTTTTTT	CASSETRGGELFF
TRBV18	-	TRBJ1-5	-	TGTGCCAGCTCACCGGGGGGGCTCGATCAGCCCCAGCATTTT	CASSPGGLDQPQHF
TRBV29-1	TRBD1	TRBJ2-7	-	TGCAGCGTTGACCGGACAGGGATCTACGAGCAGTACTTC	CSVDRTGIYEQYF
TRBV6-5	TRBD1	TRBJ1-1	-	TGTGCCAGCAAGGGGTCGCAGGGGGTGTACACTGAAGCTTTCTTT	CASKGSQGVYTEAFF
TRBV5-4	-	TRBJ1-2	-	TGTGCCAGCAGCACCGGTTCATTGGTGGGCTACACCTTC	CASSTGSLVGYTF
TRBV7-3	-	TRBJ1-2	-	TGTGCCAGCAGTTTCGGGGGGCTCCGAAACTATGGCTACACCTTC	CASSFGGLRNYGYTF
TRBV21-1	-	TRBJ2-7	-	TGTGCCAGCAGCAAACGGGGGTTCAACGAGCAGTACTTC	CASSKRGFNEQYF
TRBV19	TRBD1	TRBJ1-1	-	TGTGCCAGTAGTATACTTCCCGGGCAGGGGGCGTTAGCTTTCTTT	CASSILPGQGALAFF
TRBV19	-	TRBJ1-2	-	TGTGCCAGTAGTGAGACAGCCATTACCTATGGCTACACCTTC	CASSETAITYGYTF
TRBV5-8	TRBD1	TRBJ1-4	-	TGTGCCAGCGGGACAGGGGACCCTAATGAAAAACTGTTTTTT	CASGTGDPNEKLFF
TRBV6-5	TRBD1	TRBJ2-1	-	TGTGCCAGCAGTTACGGGACAGGGGGCCACAATGAGCAGTTCTTC	CASSYGTGGHNEQFF
TRBV5-1	-	TRBJ1-6	-	TGCGCCAGCAGCTTGGACCCGTCGAGTTCACCCCTCCACTTT	CASSLDPSSSPLHF
TRBV14	TRBD2	TRBJ2-5	-	TGTGCCAGCAGCCAAGATCGGGGAGGGGAAGAGACCCAGTACTTC	CASSQDRGGEETQYF
TRBV18	TRBD1	TRBJ1-2	-	TGTGCCAGCTCACCACGGATTCCTGGGACAGGGGACTCCAACTATGGCTACACCTTC	CASSPRIPGTGDSNYGYTF
TRBV19	-	TRBJ2-7	-	TGTGCCAGTAGTATGGGGCAGCAGAGCTCCTACGAGCAGTACTTC	CASSMGQQSSYEQYF
TRBV12-5	TRBD1	TRBJ2-2	-	TGTGCTAGTGGTTCAAAAGGACAGGGAGGAGGGGAGCTGTTTTTT	CASGSKGQGGGELFF
TRBV7-9	TRBD1	TRBJ2-7	-	TGTGCCAGCAGTTCGATGACCGGGACAGGGGTCTACGAGCAGTACTTC	CASSSMTGTGVYEQYF